This T cell receptor (beta chain) was sequenced in a study of shared clonotypes between healthy human individuals. Profiled with immunoSEQ multiplex PCR; TCRdb holds only in-frame clones, not every one. This table has around 600,000 clones, roughly 96% appearing once. Per germline, CDR1 LNHDA and CDR2 SQIVND (reference sequence). The CDR3 spans 14 residues. V was pared by 5 bases and J by 2 bases, with 4 bases of the junction left unmatched. Naivety among CD8 cells was defined by CD45RO negativity and positive CCR7 selection, thereby excluding terminally differentiated effector memory CD45RA+ cells. About this clone: Distinct nucleotide sequences in the sample also encode this CDR3.

The specimen sequenced was naive CD8+ T cells sorted from blood. The chain uses TRBV19 and TRBJ2-7, with 9 bases identical to TRBD1. The sequence came from a young woman in good health. CDR3 sequence (DNA): TGTGCCAGTAGTCCGGGACAGGGACCCTACGAGCAGTACTTC. It is translated as CASSPGQGPYEQYF.